Each of the 14 T cell receptor beta chains below was sequenced from the same sample in a study of post-analysis software for immune sequencing data. General study findings and limits: Patients showed TRBV5-6, TRBV5-1 and TRBV20-1 among 4 or 5 TRBV segments more frequent than in controls.

Presence of unique molecular identifiers characterized the TCR beta cDNA libraries. TCRdb recomputed calls from the PCR reads with MiXCR, one row per CDR3 protein. There are a few hundred thousand distinct CDR3 sequences in the sample; approximately 42% occur only once, and 7.6% lies in the top ten. Their target antigens are unknown. The sample consisted of blood. The receptors stem from a girl aged 2 to 9 with multiple sclerosis.

This chain connects TRBV10-1 to TRBJ2-1, with D perhaps TRBD1 or TRBD2 (5 bases each). Trimming shortened V by 3 bases and J by 8 bases, and 14 bases separated the two germline ends. This CDR3 comprises 14 residues. Germline V CDR1 and CDR2: WNHNN, SYGVQD (reference sequence). The CDR3 is CASSDGGVGDEQFF. CDR3 in DNA: TGCGCCAGCAGTGATGGGGGTGTGGGGGATGAGCAGTTCTTC.

The chain is built from TRBV5-1 and TRBJ1-2, with TRBD1 as a possible D gene (5 bases). The CDR3 contains 12 residues. V lost 5 bases to trimming and J lost 6 bases, with 11 bases between them. Per the germline V gene, CDR1 is SGHRS and CDR2 is YFSETQ. The CDR3 reads CASRAGSDGYTF. CDR3 coding DNA: TGCGCCAGCAGGGCAGGGTCGGATGGCTACACCTTC. Full variable domain (outside the CDR3, taken from reference TRBV5-1 and TRBJ1-2): KAGVTQTPRYLIKTRGQQVTLSCSPISGHRSVSWYQQTPGQGLQFLFEYFSETQRNKGNFPGRFSGRQFSNSRSEMNVSTLELGDSALYLCASRAGSDGYTFGSGTRLTVV.

This clonotype occurred a few times. This chain links TRBV10-2 with TRBJ2-7; 7 nucleotides align to TRBD1. V shed 6 bases and J 4 bases; nucleotides not matched to a gene: 6. The germline gives CDR1 WSHSY, CDR2 SAAADI. This CDR3 contains 13 residues. Written as DNA, the CDR3 is TGCGCCAGCAGCAGACAGGGCGGTTACGAGCAGTACTTC. Amino acid sequence: CASSRQGGYEQYF.

This clonotype was seen a few times. The chain recombines TRBV29-1 with TRBJ2-1, with a weak D call TRBD2 (5 bases). In germline, CDR1 is SQVTM, CDR2 ANQGSEA. This CDR3 region has 14 residues. V was cut by 2 bases and J by 0 bases, with 8 bases left in between. The CDR3 is CSVELGSSYNEQFF. As DNA, the CDR3 is TGCAGCGTTGAACTGGGGAGCTCCTACAATGAGCAGTTCTTC.

J is TRBJ2-7 and V is TRBV5-1, with no clear D. The V gene's germline CDR1 is SGHRS and CDR2 YFSETQ. V was trimmed by 1 base and J by 5 bases, leaving 16 bases between them. The CDR3 covers 15 residues. CDR3 amino acids: CASSLPLGEVDEQYF. As DNA, the CDR3 is TGCGCCAGCAGCTTGCCACTGGGCGAGGTGGACGAGCAGTACTTC.

In its sample, this clonotype was seen a few times. The J gene is TRBJ2-5, the V gene TRBV25-1; the match to TRBD2 covers 12 bases. V gave up 0 bases and J gave up 11 bases; unmatched junction bases: 13. Germline loops: CDR1 MGHDK, CDR2 SYGVNS. The CDR3 has 17 residues. In nucleotides, the CDR3 is TGTGCCAGCAGTGAATATGTCCGACTAGCGGGGGCGTGGGAGCAGTACTTC. This sequence encodes CASSEYVRLAGAWEQYF.

The genes are TRBV4-1 and TRBJ2-1; 7 bases fit TRBD1. After removal of 3 bases from V and 8 bases from J, the junction contained 10 bases not matched to a gene. Germline CDR1 and CDR2: MGHRA and YSYEKL. The CDR3 totals 15 residues. The CDR3 reads CASSQIFDRDHEQFF. CDR3 nucleotide sequence: TGCGCCAGCAGCCAGATATTTGACAGGGACCATGAGCAGTTCTTC.

The chain has TRBV5-1 and TRBJ2-7; D is perhaps TRBD2 (6 bases). The germline V gene encodes CDR1 SGHRS and CDR2 YFSETQ. The CDR3 contains 15 residues. V dropped 4 bases and J dropped 0 bases, with 14 bases sitting between them. CDR3 loop: CASSPMGGFSYEQYF. CDR3 DNA: TGCGCCAGCAGCCCGATGGGAGGATTCTCCTACGAGCAGTACTTC.

This clonotype was picked up a small number of times. The chain combines TRBV10-3 with TRBJ2-5; no clear D gene. The germline V and J ends were trimmed by 2 bases and 2 bases, with 6 bases remaining between them. CDR1 is ENHRY, CDR2 SYGVKD, per germline. The CDR3 has 13 residues. CDR3 nucleotide sequence: TGTGCCATCAGTGAGACGGGTCAAGAGACCCAGTACTTC. Amino acids: CAISETGQETQYF.

This clonotype occurred once. This chain links TRBV12-3 or TRBV12-4 with TRBJ1-2, with TRBD1 identical over 7 bases. V trimming: 6 bases; J trimming: 2 bases; junction bases outside the gene matches: 3. There are 13 residues in the CDR3. CDR3 loop: CASRGGVNYGYTF. The CDR3, as DNA: TGTGCCAGCAGAGGGGGCGTAAACTATGGCTACACCTTC.

The sample holds a few counts of this clonotype. The rearrangement joins TRBV20-1 to TRBJ1-2, with D possibly matching TRBD1 (6 bases). Germline-derived CDR1 and CDR2 are DFQATT and SNEGSKA (reference sequence). The CDR3 runs 13 residues. V lost 1 base, J lost 7 bases, and 13 bases lay in between. This CDR3 is CSARVPGHFGYTF. In DNA, the CDR3 is TGCAGTGCTAGAGTCCCGGGACATTTTGGCTACACCTTC.

Only a few counts were recorded for this clonotype. The chain is built from TRBV4-2 and TRBJ2-1; 7 nucleotides agree with TRBD2. The V segment lost 0 bases and the J segment 2 bases; nucleotides outside the gene matches: 13. Germline V CDR1 and CDR2: LGHNA, YNFKEQ. The CDR3 is made up of 19 amino acids. The CDR3 reads CASSQDWGEVGLAYNEQFF. Written as DNA, the CDR3 is TGTGCCAGCAGCCAAGATTGGGGTGAAGTAGGACTAGCCTACAATGAGCAGTTCTTC.

The table lists this clonotype with a count of one. This chain connects TRBV4-1 to TRBJ2-7, with 9 bases fitting TRBD2. Trimming cost V 1 base and J 9 bases; bases outside gene matches: 7. This CDR3 spans 14 amino acids. Germline V gives CDR1 MGHRA, CDR2 YSYEKL. The CDR3 DNA follows: TGCGCCAGCAGCCAAGTCCCGGGACTAGCTTCGCAGTACTTC. Its translation: CASSQVPGLASQYF.

The V gene is TRBV5-1, the J gene TRBJ1-5; 7 positions agree with TRBD1. V trimming: 4 bases; J trimming: 1 base; junction bases outside the gene matches: 5. The CDR3 extends over 15 amino acids. Germline V gene lookup returns CDR1 SGHRS and CDR2 YFSETQ. The CDR3 DNA reads as TGCGCCAGCAGCCTAACAGGGGTGAGCAATCAGCCCCAGCATTTT. Translation gives CASSLTGVSNQPQHF.